This T cell receptor (beta chain) emerged from a study of healthy donors' naive CD4 and CD8 T cells. Study background: All functional IMGT TCR alpha variants were covered by new primers.

As to this clonotype: Antigen unknown.

Each TCR library used roughly 510 ng of total RNA and a linear amplification protocol. Authors' data handling: Sequencing covered around 81,000 rearranged alpha-chain transcripts across several healthy donors. Each CDR3 protein gets one entry after TCRdb re-called the reads with MiXCR. These V and J calls originate from TCRdb's pipeline instead of the authors' own analysis. Of some 190,000 distinct CDR3 sequences listed, around 74% are singletons. Findings and limits, study-wide: Homeostatic proliferation of naive T cells was not examined as a bias source. A reported CD4+/CD8+ bias affected most V and J genes in naive cells.

V was cut by 1 base and J by 3 bases, with 15 bases left in between. Germline values: CDR1 LNHDA, CDR2 SQIVND (reference sequence). The CDR3 loop spans 16 amino acids. The sample consisted of naive CD4+ and CD8+ T cells sorted from blood, pooled from several donors. The genes are TRBV19 and TRBJ1-2; D is uncertain. This TCR came from a pool of human donors in good health; the sample pools cells from several healthy donors. CDR3 DNA: TGTGCCAGTAGTATAGCCCTCAGCGGCCGGGACTATGGCTACACCTTC. Protein product: CASSIALSGRDYGYTF.